The 24 T cell receptor beta chains in this list originate from one sample, sequenced in a study of cytomegalovirus exposure and HLA in healthy donors. The method was immunoSEQ multiplex PCR; TCRdb's version includes in-frame clones alone and lacks a portion of them. The data hold 80,000 to 100,000 clones, with roughly 89% observed a single time. The sample taken for sequencing was PBMCs. These TCRs come from a woman between 25 and 40 years old in good health and CMV-seronegative.

J is TRBJ1-1 and V is TRBV7-9, with 7 positions matching TRBD1. Germline V gives CDR1 SEHNR, CDR2 FQNEAQ (reference sequence). The CDR3 is made up of 13 amino acids. Germline trimming cut 7 bases from V and 8 bases from J; bases unmatched to any gene: 10. CDR3 region: CASTTRQGGEAFF. The CDR3 bases are TGTGCCAGCACCACCCGCCAGGGGGGAGAAGCTTTCTTT.

The chain recombines TRBV5-4 with TRBJ2-7; 10 bases are shared with TRBD1. Trimming at V came to 4 bases and at J to 2 bases, leaving 3 bases not matched to a gene. The CDR3 runs 14 residues. In germline, CDR1 is SGHNT, CDR2 YYREEE (reference sequence). The CDR3 spells CASSADRGTYEQYF. The CDR3 DNA sequence: TGTGCCAGCAGCGCGGACAGGGGGACCTACGAGCAGTACTTC.

The J gene is TRBJ1-5, the V gene TRBV19, with TRBD1 matching over 7 bases. Trimming took 2 bases from V and 11 from J; bases not matched to a gene: 12. CDR3 length: 15 residues. Per germline, CDR1 LNHDA and CDR2 SQIVND (reference sequence). CDR3 sequence (DNA): TGTGCCAGTAGTATATCCGGGACAGCCCCGAGGTCCCAGCATTTT. Translation: CASSISGTAPRSQHF.

The chain recombines TRBV15 with TRBJ1-1; the D is unclear. Trimming removed 5 bases at V and 1 base at J, with 11 bases between. The CDR3 has 14 amino acids. Looked up from germline, CDR1 is LNHNV and CDR2 is YYDKDF (reference sequence). DNA of the CDR3: TGTGCCACCAGCGTGGGAGTGGGGAACACTGAAGCTTTCTTT. As protein: CATSVGVGNTEAFF.

The V gene is TRBV6-5, the J gene TRBJ1-3; 7 bases align to TRBD1. Germline values: CDR1 MNHEY, CDR2 SVGAGI. Trimming took 1 base from V and 2 from J; bases not matched to a gene: 5. The CDR3 sequence is 16 residues long. The CDR3 protein is CASSYFATGTGNTIYF. DNA for the CDR3: TGTGCCAGCAGTTACTTCGCGACAGGGACTGGAAACACCATATATTTT.

This clone was counted between two and nine times. The chain uses TRBV19 and TRBJ1-2; D gene unclear. The V end lost 6 bases, the J end lost 4 bases, and 12 bases lay between the germline ends. The CDR3 totals 13 residues. From germline, CDR1 is LNHDA and CDR2 SQIVND (reference sequence). The CDR3 protein is CASRPGNFYGYTF. The CDR3, as DNA: TGTGCCAGTAGACCCGGGAATTTCTATGGCTACACCTTC.

The V gene is TRBV28, the J gene TRBJ2-7, with D perhaps TRBD2 (6 bases). V was trimmed by 1 base and J by 7 bases, leaving 8 bases between them. The germline CDR1 and CDR2 sequences are MDHEN and SYDVKM. The CDR3 has 12 residues. The CDR3 protein is CASSLSAGEQYF. The CDR3 DNA follows: TGTGCCAGCAGTTTATCTGCGGGGGAGCAGTACTTC.

The chain has TRBV2 and TRBJ2-1, with TRBD2 identical over 13 bases. V trimming: 7 bases; J trimming: 5 bases; junction bases outside the gene matches: 5. This CDR3 spans 15 amino acids. Germline CDR1 reads SNHLY; CDR2 reads FYNNEI. In nucleotides, the CDR3 is TGTGCCAGCACCCGACTAGCGGGAGGCGACAATGAGCAGTTCTTC. It specifies CASTRLAGGDNEQFF.

The rearrangement uses TRBV4-1 and TRBJ1-1, with 8 bases fitting TRBD1. Trimming took 2 bases from V and 4 from J; bases not matched to a gene: 6. The CDR3 covers 15 residues. CDR1 MGHRA and CDR2 YSYEKL come from the germline V gene. The chain's CDR3 is CASSQPGQGGTEAFF. The CDR3 nucleotides are TGCGCCAGCAGCCAACCCGGACAGGGAGGCACTGAAGCTTTCTTT.

The chain links TRBV5-5 to TRBJ1-4; D is ambiguous. Trimming removed 2 bases from V and 6 bases from J, with 8 bases in between. The CDR3 has 13 residues. Germline CDR1 is SGHKS and CDR2 is YYEKEE (reference sequence). The CDR3 sequence: CASSLALYEKLFF. The CDR3 bases are TGTGCCAGCAGCTTAGCACTATATGAAAAACTGTTTTTT. Full variable domain (outside the CDR3, taken from reference TRBV5-5 and TRBJ1-4): DAGVTQSPTHLIKTRGQQVTLRCSPISGHKSVSWYQQVLGQGPQFIFQYYEKEERGRGNFPDRFSARQFPNYSSELNVNALLLGDSALYLCASSLALYEKLFFGSGTQLSVL.

V gene TRBV4-3 combines with J gene TRBJ1-5, with D uncertain. CDR1 and CDR2 from the germline V gene are LGHNA and YSLEER. The V end lost 1 base, the J end lost 5 bases, and 9 bases lay between the germline ends. The CDR3 runs to 14 residues. The CDR3 DNA reads TGCGCCAGCAGCCAAGGTGGGAGGGATCAGCCCCAGCATTTT. Protein sequence: CASSQGGRDQPQHF.

This rearrangement joins TRBV5-4 to TRBJ2-7, with 7 bases that match TRBD1. Germline assignment: CDR1 SGHNT and CDR2 YYREEE (reference sequence). CDR3 length: 14 residues. The trim removed 5 bases at V and 3 bases at J, leaving 8 bases unmatched. The CDR3 DNA follows: TGTGCCAGCAGACCGGACAGGTCCAGCTACGAGCAGTACTTC. It yields the protein CASRPDRSSYEQYF.

Here the CDR3 reads CASSPKIDSYEQYF. The DNA for the CDR3 is TGTGCCAGCTCACCAAAGATAGATTCCTACGAGCAGTACTTC. The V call is TRBV18, the J call TRBJ2-7, with no clear D. This CDR3 region has 14 residues. CDR1 KGHSH and CDR2 LQKENI come from the germline V gene. V shed 2 bases and J shed 1 base, with 9 bases lying between them.

As concerns this clone: The junction departs from germline at one end; a sequencing error may be responsible. This chain uses TRBV7-8 with TRBJ2-5, with TRBD1 matching 7 bases. CDR3 length: 13 residues. Germline V gene sequence: CDR1 SGHVS, CDR2 FQNEAQ. The CDR3 sequence: CASSINNRQGGDF. DNA for the CDR3: TGTGCCAGCAGCATAAATAACCGACAGGGTGGGGACTTC.

This chain connects TRBV9 to TRBJ1-1; D gene ambiguous. Germline V gene data show CDR1 as SGDLS and CDR2 as YYNGEE. V was trimmed by 4 bases and J by 7 bases, leaving 14 bases between them. This CDR3 is built from 13 residues. The CDR3 DNA reads as TGTGCCAGCAGCCCGGAGGGAAGGAATGAAGCTTTCTTT. Encoded protein: CASSPEGRNEAFF.

V gene TRBV15 combines with J gene TRBJ1-1; 7 bases are shared with TRBD1. Unmatched junction bases numbered 5, after V lost 3 bases and J lost 10 bases. The CDR3 length is 12 residues. Germline lookup yields CDR1 LNHNV and CDR2 YYDKDF (reference sequence). The CDR3 reads CATSSVRQGAFF. CDR3 bases: TGTGCCACCAGCAGCGTACGACAGGGAGCTTTCTTT. Supplemented by reference TRBV15 and TRBJ1-1, the full variable domain reads DAMVIQNPRYQVTQFGKPVTLSCSQTLNHNVMYWYQQKSSQAPKLLFHYYDKDFNNEADTPDNFQSRRPNTSFCFLDIRSPGLGDTAMYLCATSSVRQGAFFGQGTRLTVV.

This clone was observed a few times. The chain joins TRBV6-6 to TRBJ1-2; 7 bases align to TRBD1. CDR1 and CDR2 from the germline V gene are MNHNY and SVGAGI (reference sequence). The CDR3 is made up of 15 amino acids. J was trimmed by 6 bases and V by 6 bases; bases with no gene match: 13. The CDR3 DNA reads as TGTGCCAGCAGCCCCCGGGACAGTTCCCTTGATGGCTACACCTTC. Its translation is CASSPRDSSLDGYTF.

V and J are TRBV6-5 and TRBJ2-1; 7 bases are a match to TRBD1. Germline V gene lookup returns CDR1 MNHEY and CDR2 SVGAGI. The CDR3 covers 15 residues. J gave up 6 bases and V 6 bases, and 11 bases lay outside the gene matches. The CDR3 DNA reads as TGTGCCAGCAGACCTGACAGGGCAGACGGCAATGAGCAGTTCTTC. Amino acid sequence: CASRPDRADGNEQFF.

The chain couples TRBV2 to TRBJ1-4, with D perhaps matching TRBD1 (6 bases). V was shortened by 5 bases and J by 8 bases, with 12 bases between the two germline ends. CDR3 size: 13 residues. Germline V gene data show CDR1 as SNHLY and CDR2 as FYNNEI. The CDR3 coding sequence is TGTGCCAGCAGTTCAACCAGGGGCGAAAAACTGTTTTTT. Amino acids: CASSSTRGEKLFF.

CDR3 coding DNA: TGTGCCAGCAGCCCTCATTGGGCCTACACCTTC. It yields the protein CASSPHWAYTF. The V gene is TRBV28, the J gene TRBJ1-2; D gene ambiguous. Deletions cut 6 bases from V and 10 bases from J, with 12 bases between. The CDR3 is made up of 11 amino acids. CDR1 is MDHEN, CDR2 SYDVKM, per germline.

The DNA of the CDR3 is TGTGCCAGCAGCTTTCCGGGACTAGCGGGATGGAACCAAGAGACCCAGTACTTC. Its protein is CASSFPGLAGWNQETQYF. The chain uses TRBV7-9 and TRBJ2-5; 13 nucleotides agree with TRBD2. Germline loops: CDR1 SEHNR, CDR2 FQNEAQ (reference sequence). CDR3 size: 18 residues. With V trimmed by 3 bases and J by 0 bases, 7 bases remained unmatched.

This clone was observed a single time. The CDR3 DNA is TGTGCCAGCAGACGACAGGGCAATGAGCAGTTCTTC. This codes for CASRRQGNEQFF. The genes are TRBV7-2 and TRBJ2-1; 7 positions match TRBD1. This CDR3 is built from 12 residues. CDR1 SGHTA and CDR2 FQGNSA come from the germline V gene. J was trimmed by 6 bases and V by 6 bases; bases with no gene match: 2.

The chain carries TRBV4-2 and TRBJ1-5, with D unclear. Germline CDR1 LGHNA, CDR2 YNFKEQ. The CDR3 sequence is 16 residues long. Between the trimmed V and J ends, which lost 0 bases and 2 bases, there was a span of 11 bases. The CDR3 nucleotides read TGTGCCAGCAGCCAAGATGGTAGGGAGGGCAATCAGCCCCAGCATTTT. Protein product: CASSQDGREGNQPQHF.

This chain uses TRBV6-5 with TRBJ2-7; 7 positions agree with TRBD1. The CDR3 runs to 14 residues. The V gene's germline CDR1 is MNHEY and CDR2 SVGAGI. V was clipped by 6 bases and J by 6 bases; unmatched bases: 11. CDR3 nucleotides: TGTGCCAGCAGCACCCCCACAGGGGAAGGCGAGCAGTACTTC. This sequence encodes CASSTPTGEGEQYF.